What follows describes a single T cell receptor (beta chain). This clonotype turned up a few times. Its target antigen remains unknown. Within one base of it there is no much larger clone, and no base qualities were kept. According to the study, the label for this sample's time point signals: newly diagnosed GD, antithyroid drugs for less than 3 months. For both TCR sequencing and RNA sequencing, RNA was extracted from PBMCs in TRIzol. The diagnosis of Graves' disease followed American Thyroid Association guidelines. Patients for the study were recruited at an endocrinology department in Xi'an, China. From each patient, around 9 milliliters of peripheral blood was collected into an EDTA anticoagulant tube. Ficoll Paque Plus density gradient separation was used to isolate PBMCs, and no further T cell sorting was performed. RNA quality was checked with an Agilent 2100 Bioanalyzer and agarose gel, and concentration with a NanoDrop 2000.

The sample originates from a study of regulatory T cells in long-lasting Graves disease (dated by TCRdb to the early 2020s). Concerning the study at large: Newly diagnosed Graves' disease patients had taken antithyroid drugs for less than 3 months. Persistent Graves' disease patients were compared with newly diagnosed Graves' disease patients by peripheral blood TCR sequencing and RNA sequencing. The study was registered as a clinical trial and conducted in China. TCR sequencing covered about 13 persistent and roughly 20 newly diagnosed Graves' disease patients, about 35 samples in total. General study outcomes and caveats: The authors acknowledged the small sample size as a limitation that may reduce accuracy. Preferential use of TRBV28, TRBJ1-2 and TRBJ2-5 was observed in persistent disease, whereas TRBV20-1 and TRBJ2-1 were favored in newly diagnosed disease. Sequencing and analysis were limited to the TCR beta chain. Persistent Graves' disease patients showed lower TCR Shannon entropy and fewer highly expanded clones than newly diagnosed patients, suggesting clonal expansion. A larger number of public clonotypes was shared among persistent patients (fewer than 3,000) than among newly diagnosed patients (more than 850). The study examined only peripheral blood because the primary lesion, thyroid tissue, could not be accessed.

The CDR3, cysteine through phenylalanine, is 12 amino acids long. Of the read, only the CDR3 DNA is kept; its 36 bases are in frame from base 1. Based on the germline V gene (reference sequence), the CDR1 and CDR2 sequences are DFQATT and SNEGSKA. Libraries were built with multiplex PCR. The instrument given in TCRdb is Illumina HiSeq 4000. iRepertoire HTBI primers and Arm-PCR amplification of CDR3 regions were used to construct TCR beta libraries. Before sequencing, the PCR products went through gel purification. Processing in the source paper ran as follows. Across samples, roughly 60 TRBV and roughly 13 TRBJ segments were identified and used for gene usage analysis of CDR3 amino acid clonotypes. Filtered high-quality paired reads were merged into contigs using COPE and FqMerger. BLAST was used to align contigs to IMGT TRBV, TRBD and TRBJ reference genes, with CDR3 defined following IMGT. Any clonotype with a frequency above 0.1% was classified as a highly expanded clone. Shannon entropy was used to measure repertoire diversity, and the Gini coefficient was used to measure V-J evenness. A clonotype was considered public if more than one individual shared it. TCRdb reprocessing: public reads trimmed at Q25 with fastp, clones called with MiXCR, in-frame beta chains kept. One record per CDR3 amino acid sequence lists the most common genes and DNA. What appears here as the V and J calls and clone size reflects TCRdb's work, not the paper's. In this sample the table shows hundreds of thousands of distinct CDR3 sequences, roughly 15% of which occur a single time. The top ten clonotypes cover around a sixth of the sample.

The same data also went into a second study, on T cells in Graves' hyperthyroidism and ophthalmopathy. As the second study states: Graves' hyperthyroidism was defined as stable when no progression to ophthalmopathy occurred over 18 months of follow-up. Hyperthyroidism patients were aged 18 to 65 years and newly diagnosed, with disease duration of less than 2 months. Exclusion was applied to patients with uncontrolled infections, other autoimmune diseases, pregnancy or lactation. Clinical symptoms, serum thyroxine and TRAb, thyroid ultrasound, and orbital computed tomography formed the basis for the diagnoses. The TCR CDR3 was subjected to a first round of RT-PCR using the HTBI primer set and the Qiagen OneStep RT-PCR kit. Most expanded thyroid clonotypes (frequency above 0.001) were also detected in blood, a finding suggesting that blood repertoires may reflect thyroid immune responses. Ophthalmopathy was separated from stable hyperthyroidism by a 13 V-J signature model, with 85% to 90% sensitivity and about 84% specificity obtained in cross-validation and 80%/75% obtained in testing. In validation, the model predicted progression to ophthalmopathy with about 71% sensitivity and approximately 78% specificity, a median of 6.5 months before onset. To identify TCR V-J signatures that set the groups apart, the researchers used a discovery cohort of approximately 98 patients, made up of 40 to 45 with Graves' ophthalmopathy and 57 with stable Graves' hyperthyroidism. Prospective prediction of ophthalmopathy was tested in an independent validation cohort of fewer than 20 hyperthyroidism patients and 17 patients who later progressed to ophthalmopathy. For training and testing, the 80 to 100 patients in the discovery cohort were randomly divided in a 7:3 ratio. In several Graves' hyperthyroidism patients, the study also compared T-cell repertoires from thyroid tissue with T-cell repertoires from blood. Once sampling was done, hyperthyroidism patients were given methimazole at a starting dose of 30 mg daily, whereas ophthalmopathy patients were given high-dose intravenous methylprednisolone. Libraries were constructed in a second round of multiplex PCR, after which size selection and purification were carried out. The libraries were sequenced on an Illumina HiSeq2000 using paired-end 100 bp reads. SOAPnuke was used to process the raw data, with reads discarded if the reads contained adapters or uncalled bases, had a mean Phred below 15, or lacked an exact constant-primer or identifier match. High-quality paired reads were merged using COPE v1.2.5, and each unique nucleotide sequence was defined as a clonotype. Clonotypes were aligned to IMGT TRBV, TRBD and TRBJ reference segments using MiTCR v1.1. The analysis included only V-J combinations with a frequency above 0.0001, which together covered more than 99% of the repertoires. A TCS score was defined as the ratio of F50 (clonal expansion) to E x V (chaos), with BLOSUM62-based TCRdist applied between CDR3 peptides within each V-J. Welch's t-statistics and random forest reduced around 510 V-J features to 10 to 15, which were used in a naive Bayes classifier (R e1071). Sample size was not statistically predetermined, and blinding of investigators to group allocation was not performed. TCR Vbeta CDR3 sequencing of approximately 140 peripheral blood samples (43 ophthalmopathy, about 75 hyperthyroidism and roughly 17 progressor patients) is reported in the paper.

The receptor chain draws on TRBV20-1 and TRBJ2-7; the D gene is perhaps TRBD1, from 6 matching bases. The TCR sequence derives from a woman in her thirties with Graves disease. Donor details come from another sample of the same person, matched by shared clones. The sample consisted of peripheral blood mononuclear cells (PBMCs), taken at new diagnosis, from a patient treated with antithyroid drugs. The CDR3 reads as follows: CSAGQHSYEQYF. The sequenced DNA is TGCAGCGCTGGACAGCACTCCTACGAGCAGTACTTC.